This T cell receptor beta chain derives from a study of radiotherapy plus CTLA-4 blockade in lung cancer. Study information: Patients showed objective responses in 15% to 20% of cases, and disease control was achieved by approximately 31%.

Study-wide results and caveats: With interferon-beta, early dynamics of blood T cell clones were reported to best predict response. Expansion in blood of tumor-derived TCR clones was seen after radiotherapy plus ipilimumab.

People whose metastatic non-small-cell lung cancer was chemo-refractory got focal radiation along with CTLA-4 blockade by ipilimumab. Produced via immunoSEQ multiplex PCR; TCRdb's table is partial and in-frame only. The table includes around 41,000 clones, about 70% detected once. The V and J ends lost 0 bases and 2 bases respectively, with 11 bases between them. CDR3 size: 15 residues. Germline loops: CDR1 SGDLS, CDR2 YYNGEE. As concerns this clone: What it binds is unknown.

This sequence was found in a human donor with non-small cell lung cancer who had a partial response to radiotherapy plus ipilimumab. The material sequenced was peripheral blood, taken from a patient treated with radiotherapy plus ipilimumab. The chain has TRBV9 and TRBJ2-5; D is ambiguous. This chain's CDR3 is CASSVAVRIQETQYF. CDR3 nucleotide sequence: TGTGCCAGCAGCGTAGCTGTGCGGATACAAGAGACCCAGTACTTC.